Detailed here is one T cell receptor beta chain. Membership in each cohort depended on participant-reported clinical history. Data came from immunoSEQ multiplex PCR; TCRdb stores just in-frame clones and leaves some out. Here the sample spans under 250,000 clones, about 82% being singletons. The sample is drawn from a study of blood T cell repertoires in COVID-19. Study-level background: From the United States, Italy and Spain came samples of acute and convalescent COVID-19. The analysed material was cDNA or gDNA that came from T cells, B-cell-depleted T cells, or PBMCs.

The sequencing input was PBMCs or T cells enriched from blood (not recorded which). The sequence derives from a woman in her 50s with acute COVID-19.

CDR3 nucleotides: TGCGCCAGCAGTGAGTCGCGCAGGGGAAATTCACCCCTCCACTTT. Protein product: CASSESRRGNSPLHF. The V gene is TRBV10-1, the J gene TRBJ1-6; TRBD1 might be the D (6 bases). Trimming took 0 bases from V and 7 from J, leaving 10 bases between them. CDR1 and CDR2 (germline): WNHNN, SYGVQD (reference sequence). The CDR3 spans 15 residues.